A selection of T cell receptor beta chains follows, all from one sample in a study of cytomegalovirus exposure and HLA in healthy donors. TCRdb keeps only in-frame clones here, not all; method: immunoSEQ multiplex PCR. The table lists about 87,000 clones, approximately 69% of them singletons. Source material: PBMCs. The source of these receptors is a man aged 25 to 40 in good health and CMV-seropositive. The CDR3 runs from the conserved cysteine through the conserved F or W. The order of the fields is CDR3 protein, V gene, CDR3 length, J gene.

CASSLGTGPGDSPLHF,TRBV7-9,16,TRBJ1-6
CASSSRREEETQYF,TRBV5-4,14,TRBJ2-5
CASRQKTYEQYF,TRBV6-1,12,TRBJ2-7
CARGLAGGGRTGELFF,TRBV2,16,TRBJ2-2
CASSPRTEAGVPYEQYF,TRBV7-9,17,TRBJ2-7
CASSSAFGGAKNIQYF,TRBV23-1,16,TRBJ2-4
CASTLTGTSAVNEQYF,TRBV4-1,16,TRBJ2-7
CASRDVVGPYEQYF,TRBV27,14,TRBJ2-7
CASSGSGVPTEAFF,TRBV19,14,TRBJ1-1
CASSLRGANLGETQYF,TRBV7-8,16,TRBJ2-5
CASSLARTGGQETQYF,TRBV7-6,16,TRBJ2-5
CASSLGSGNQPQHF,TRBV7-2,14,TRBJ1-5
CASQGNSGGAYEQYF,TRBV6-6,15,TRBJ2-7
CASSSSKFSFRETQYF,TRBV5-8,16,TRBJ2-5
CASSPPGQGNQPQHF,TRBV18,15,TRBJ1-5
CASSLGTGGSLSSYNEQFF,TRBV5-1,19,TRBJ2-1
CASSTSSGSAGHEQYF,TRBV5-4,16,.
CASSKTGTYGYTF,TRBV19,13,TRBJ1-2
CASAPGGAQETQYF,TRBV6-6,14,TRBJ2-5
CASSASGRLNEQFF,TRBV25-1,14,TRBJ2-1
CASSQVAKANTEAFF,TRBV4-1,15,TRBJ1-1
CSVDNYNEQFF,TRBV29-1,11,TRBJ2-1
CASSSSSNSGVPSYEQYF,TRBV13,18,TRBJ2-7
CASSMGTSGRNEQFF,TRBV19,15,TRBJ2-1
CASSTTGTIGGYTF,TRBV6-5,14,TRBJ1-2
CASSVAPTGESPLHF,TRBV9,15,TRBJ1-6
CASSPQLAGGEQFF,TRBV19,14,TRBJ2-1
CASSDFYSGGAGEQFF,TRBV6-1,16,TRBJ2-1
CASSHEGGDYTF,TRBV4-2,12,TRBJ1-2
CASSQRNRTNYGYTF,TRBV4-1,15,TRBJ1-2
CASSVSALTNYGYTF,TRBV9,15,TRBJ1-2
CASSLSYEQYF,TRBV27,11,TRBJ2-7
CASSSHSGGTEAFF,TRBV28,14,TRBJ1-1
CASSYNRGLNYGYTF,TRBV28,15,TRBJ1-2
CASSQGLAGALRGTQYF,TRBV4-2,17,TRBJ2-5
CASSLSLTSGRPWYF,TRBV7-2,15,TRBJ2-3
CASMVRGSDTEAFF,TRBV19,14,TRBJ1-1
CASRAGLASSSYEQYF,TRBV10-1,16,TRBJ2-7
CATSTGTSGSYEQYF,TRBV15,15,TRBJ2-7
CASSQDKQHSAQYF,TRBV4-2,14,TRBJ2-5
CAWSLGLLSGNTIYF,TRBV30,15,TRBJ1-3
CASSAERFGEAFF,TRBV25-1,13,TRBJ1-1